This T cell receptor beta chain was profiled in a study of cytomegalovirus exposure and HLA in healthy donors. 60 Vbeta and 13 Jbeta primers were used in PCR. Sequencing was performed with immunoSEQ multiplex PCR; in TCRdb, only in-frame clones are kept and a portion is missing. The repertoire holds 220,000 or so clones, with 79% as singletons. The sequence came from a man aged 50-60 years in good health and CMV-seronegative. The sequenced sample was PBMCs.

In DNA form, the CDR3 reads TGCGCCAGCAGCGCCGGGACAGCCGAAAATCAGCCCCAGCATTTT. Amino acids: CASSAGTAENQPQHF. This rearrangement joins TRBV5-1 to TRBJ1-5; 7 bases map to TRBD1. Germline V gives CDR1 SGHRS, CDR2 YFSETQ. The length of the CDR3 is 15 residues. The V segment lost 4 bases and the J segment 4 bases; nucleotides outside the gene matches: 8.